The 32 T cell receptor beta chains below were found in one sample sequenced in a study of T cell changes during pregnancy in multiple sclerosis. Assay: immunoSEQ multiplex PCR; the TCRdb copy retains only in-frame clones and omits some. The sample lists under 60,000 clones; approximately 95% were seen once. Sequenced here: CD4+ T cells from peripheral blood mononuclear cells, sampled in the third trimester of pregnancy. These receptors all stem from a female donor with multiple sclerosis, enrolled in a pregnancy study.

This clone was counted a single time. The CDR3 spells CASSPGQGHQETQYF. CDR3 nucleotide sequence: TGTGCCAGCAGCCCCGGACAGGGGCACCAAGAGACCCAGTACTTC. The J gene is TRBJ2-5, the V gene TRBV11-3, with 9 bases identical to TRBD1. The ends lost 5 bases at V and 0 bases at J; junction bases unmatched: 4. CDR1 and CDR2 (germline): SGHNT, YENEEA. The CDR3 length is 15 residues.

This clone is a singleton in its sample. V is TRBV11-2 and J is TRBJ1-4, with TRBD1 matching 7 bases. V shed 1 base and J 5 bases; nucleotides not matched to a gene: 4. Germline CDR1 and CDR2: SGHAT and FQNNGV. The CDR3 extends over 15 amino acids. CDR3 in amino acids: CASSLGDRDNEKLFF. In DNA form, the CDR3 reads TGTGCCAGCAGCTTAGGTGACAGGGACAATGAAAAACTGTTTTTT.

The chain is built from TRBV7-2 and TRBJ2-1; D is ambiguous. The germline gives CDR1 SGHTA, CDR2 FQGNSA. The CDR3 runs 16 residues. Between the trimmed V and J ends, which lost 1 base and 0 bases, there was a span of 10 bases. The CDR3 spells CASSLGPPSSYNEQFF. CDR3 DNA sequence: TGTGCCAGCAGCTTAGGACCGCCTAGCTCCTACAATGAGCAGTTCTTC.

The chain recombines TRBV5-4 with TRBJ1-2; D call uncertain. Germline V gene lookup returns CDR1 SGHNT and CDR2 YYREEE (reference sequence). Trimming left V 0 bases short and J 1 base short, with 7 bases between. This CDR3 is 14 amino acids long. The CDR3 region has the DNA TGTGCCAGCAGCTTGGATCCAGTTAACTATGGCTACACCTTC. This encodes CASSLDPVNYGYTF.

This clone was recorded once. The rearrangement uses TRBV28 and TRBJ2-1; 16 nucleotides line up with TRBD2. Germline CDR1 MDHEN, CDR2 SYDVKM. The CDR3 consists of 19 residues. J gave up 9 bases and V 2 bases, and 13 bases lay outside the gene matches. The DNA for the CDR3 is TGTGCCAGCAGTTTAGGCGCTCCGGGACTAGCGGGAGGGGACTCTGAGCAGTTCTTC. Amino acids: CASSLGAPGLAGGDSEQFF.

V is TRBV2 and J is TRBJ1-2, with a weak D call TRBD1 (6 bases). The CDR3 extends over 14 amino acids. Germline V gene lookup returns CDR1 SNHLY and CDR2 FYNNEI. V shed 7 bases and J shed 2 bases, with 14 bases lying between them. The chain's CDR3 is CASNPRTGNYGYTF. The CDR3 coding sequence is TGTGCCAGCAACCCGCGTACAGGGAACTATGGCTACACCTTC.

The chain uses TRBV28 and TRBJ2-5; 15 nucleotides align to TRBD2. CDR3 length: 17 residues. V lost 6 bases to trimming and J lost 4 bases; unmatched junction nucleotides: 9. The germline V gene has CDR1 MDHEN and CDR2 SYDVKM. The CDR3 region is CASSQGLAGGPRETQYF. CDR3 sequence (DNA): TGTGCCAGCAGCCAAGGACTAGCGGGAGGGCCCAGAGAGACCCAGTACTTC.

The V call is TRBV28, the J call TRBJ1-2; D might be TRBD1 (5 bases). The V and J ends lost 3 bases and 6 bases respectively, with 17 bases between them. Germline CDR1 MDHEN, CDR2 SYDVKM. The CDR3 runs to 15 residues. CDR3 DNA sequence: TGTGCCAGCAGTTTGCGGAACAGGCCTCTGGATGGCTACACCTTC. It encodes CASSLRNRPLDGYTF.

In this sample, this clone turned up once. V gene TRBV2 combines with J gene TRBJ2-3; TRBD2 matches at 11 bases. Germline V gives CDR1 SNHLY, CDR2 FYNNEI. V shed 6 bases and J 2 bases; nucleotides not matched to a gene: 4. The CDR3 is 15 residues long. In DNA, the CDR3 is TGTGCCAGCAGATCTAGCGGGGGGTACACAGATACGCAGTATTTT. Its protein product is CASRSSGGYTDTQYF.

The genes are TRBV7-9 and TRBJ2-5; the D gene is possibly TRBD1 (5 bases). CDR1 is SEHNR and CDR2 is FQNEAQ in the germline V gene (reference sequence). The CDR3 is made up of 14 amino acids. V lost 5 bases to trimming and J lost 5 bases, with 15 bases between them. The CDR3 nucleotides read TGTGCCAGCAGCCCAGGGAACTCGGTCGAGACCCAGTACTTC. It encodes CASSPGNSVETQYF. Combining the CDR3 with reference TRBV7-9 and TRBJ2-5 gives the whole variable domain DTGVSQNPRHKITKRGQNVTFRCDPISEHNRLYWYRQTLGQGPEFLTYFQNEAQLEKSRLLSDRFSAERPKGSFSTLEIQRTEQGDSAMYLCASSPGNSVETQYFGPGTRLLVL.

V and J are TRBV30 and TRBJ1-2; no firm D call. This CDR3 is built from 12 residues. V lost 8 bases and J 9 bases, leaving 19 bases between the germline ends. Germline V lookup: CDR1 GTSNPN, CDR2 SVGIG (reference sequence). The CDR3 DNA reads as TGTGCCGGCCGGCGGCGTGGAGAGAGCTACACCTTC. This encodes CAGRRRGESYTF.

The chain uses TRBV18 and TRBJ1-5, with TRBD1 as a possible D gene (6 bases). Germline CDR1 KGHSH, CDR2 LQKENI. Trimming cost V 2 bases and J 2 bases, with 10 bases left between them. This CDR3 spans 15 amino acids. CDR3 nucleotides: TGTGCCAGCTCACCAACAGGGTCGGGCAATCAGCCCCAGCATTTT. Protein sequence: CASSPTGSGNQPQHF.

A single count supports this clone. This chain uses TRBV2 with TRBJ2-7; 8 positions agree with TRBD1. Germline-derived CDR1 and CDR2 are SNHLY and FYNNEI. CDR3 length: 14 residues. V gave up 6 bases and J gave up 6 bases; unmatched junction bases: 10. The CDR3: CASRADRAIFEQYF. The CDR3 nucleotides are TGTGCCAGCAGGGCGGACAGGGCTATATTCGAGCAGTACTTC.

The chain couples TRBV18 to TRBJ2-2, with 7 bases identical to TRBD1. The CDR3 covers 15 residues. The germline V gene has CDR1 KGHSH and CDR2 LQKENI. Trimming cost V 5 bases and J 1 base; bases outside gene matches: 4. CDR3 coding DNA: TGTGCCAGCTCATCCCGGACAGGGAACACCGGGGAGCTGTTTTTT. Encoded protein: CASSSRTGNTGELFF.

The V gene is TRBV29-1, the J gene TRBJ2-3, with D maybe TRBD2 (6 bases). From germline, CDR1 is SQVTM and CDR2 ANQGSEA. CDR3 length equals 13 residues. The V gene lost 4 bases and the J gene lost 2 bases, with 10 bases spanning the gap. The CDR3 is CSVVRGYTDTQYF. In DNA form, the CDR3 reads TGCAGCGTTGTGCGGGGATACACAGATACGCAGTATTTT.

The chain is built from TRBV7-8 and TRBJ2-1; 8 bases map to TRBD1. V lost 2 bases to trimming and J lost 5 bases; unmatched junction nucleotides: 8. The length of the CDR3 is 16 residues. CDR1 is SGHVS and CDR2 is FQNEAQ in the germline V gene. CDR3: CASSLQGAFSNNEQFF. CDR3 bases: TGTGCCAGCAGCTTACAGGGGGCTTTTTCCAACAATGAGCAGTTCTTC.

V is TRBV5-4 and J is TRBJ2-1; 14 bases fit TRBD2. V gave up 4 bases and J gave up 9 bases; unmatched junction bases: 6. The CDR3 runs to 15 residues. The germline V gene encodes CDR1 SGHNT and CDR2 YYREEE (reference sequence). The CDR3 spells CASSQGLAGDVEQFF. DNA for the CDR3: TGTGCCAGCAGCCAGGGACTAGCGGGGGACGTTGAGCAGTTCTTC. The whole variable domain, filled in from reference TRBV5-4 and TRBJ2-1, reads ETGVTQSPTHLIKTRGQQVTLRCSSQSGHNTVSWYQQALGQGPQFIFQYYREEENGRGNFPPRFSGLQFPNYSSELNVNALELDDSALYLCASSQGLAGDVEQFFGPGTRLTVL.

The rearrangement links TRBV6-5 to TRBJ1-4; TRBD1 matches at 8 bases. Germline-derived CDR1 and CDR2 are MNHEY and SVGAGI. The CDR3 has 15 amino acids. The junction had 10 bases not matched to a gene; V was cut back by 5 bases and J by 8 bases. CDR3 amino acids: CASSTYQGAGEKLFF. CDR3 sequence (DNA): TGTGCCAGCAGTACCTACCAGGGGGCGGGGGAAAAACTGTTTTTT.

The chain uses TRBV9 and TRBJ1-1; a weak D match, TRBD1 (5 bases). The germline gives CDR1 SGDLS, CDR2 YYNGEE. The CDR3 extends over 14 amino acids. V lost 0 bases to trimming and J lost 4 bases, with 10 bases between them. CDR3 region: CASSVESQGTEAFF. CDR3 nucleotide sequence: TGTGCCAGCAGCGTAGAGTCCCAGGGCACTGAAGCTTTCTTT.

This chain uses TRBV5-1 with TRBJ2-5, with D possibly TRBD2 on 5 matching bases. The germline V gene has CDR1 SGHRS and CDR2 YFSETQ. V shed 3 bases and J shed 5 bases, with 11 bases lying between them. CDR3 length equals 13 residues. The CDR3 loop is CASSSRERETQYF. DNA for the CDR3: TGCGCCAGCAGCTCGAGGGAGAGGGAGACCCAGTACTTC.

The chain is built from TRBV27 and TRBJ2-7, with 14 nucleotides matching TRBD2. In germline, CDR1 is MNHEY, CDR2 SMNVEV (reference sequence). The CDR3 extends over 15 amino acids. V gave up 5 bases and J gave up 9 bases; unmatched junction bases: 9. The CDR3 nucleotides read TGTGCCAGCAGTGTAGGGACTAGCGGGAGTATCGCGCAGTACTTC. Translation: CASSVGTSGSIAQYF.

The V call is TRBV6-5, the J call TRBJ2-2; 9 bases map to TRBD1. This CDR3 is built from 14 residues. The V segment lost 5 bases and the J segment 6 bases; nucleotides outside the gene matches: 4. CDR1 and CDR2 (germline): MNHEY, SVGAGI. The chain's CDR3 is CASSRQGVPGELFF. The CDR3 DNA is TGTGCCAGCAGTCGACAGGGGGTCCCCGGGGAGCTGTTTTTT.

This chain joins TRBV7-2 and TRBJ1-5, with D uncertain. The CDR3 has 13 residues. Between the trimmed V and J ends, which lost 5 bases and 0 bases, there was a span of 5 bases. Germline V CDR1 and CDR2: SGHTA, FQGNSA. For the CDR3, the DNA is TGTGCCAGCAGCCCTAATAGCAATCAGCCCCAGCATTTT. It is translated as CASSPNSNQPQHF.

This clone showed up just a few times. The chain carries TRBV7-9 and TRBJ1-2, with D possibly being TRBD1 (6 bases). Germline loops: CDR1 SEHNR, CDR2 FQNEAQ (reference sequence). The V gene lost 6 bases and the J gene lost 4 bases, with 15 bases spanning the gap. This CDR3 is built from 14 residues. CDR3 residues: CASRERTGSYGYTF. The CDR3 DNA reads TGTGCCAGCAGAGAGAGAACAGGGTCCTATGGCTACACCTTC.

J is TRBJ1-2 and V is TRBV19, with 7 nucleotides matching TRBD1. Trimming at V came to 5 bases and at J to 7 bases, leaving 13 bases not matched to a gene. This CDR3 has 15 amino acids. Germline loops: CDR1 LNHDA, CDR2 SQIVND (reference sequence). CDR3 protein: CASSPETGYSSGYTF. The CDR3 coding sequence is TGTGCCAGTAGTCCCGAGACAGGGTATTCTTCTGGCTACACCTTC.

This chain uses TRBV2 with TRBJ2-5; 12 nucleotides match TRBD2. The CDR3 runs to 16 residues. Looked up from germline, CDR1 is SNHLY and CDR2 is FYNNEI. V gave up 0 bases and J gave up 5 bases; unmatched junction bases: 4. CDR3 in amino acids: CASSEALAGGLETQYF. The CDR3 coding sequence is TGTGCCAGCAGTGAAGCCCTAGCGGGGGGGCTGGAGACCCAGTACTTC.

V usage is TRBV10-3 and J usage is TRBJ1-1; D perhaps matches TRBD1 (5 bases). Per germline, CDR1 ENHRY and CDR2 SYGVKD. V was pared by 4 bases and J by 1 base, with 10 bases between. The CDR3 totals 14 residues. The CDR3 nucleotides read TGTGCCATCAGTGCACAACAGGAGAACACTGAAGCTTTCTTT. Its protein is CAISAQQENTEAFF.

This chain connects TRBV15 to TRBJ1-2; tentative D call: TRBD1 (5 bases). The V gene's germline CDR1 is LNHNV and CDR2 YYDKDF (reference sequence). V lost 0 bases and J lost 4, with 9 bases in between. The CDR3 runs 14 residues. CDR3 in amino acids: CATSRDPTGYGYTF. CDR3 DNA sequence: TGTGCCACCAGCAGAGATCCCACAGGCTATGGCTACACCTTC.

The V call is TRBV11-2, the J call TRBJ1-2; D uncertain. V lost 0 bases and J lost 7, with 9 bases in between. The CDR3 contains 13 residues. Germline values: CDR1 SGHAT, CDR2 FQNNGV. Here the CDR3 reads CASSLELYSGYTF. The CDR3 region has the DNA TGTGCCAGCAGCTTAGAACTGTATAGTGGCTACACCTTC.

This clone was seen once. CDR3 protein: CASTEGLAGGWNEQFF. The CDR3 DNA sequence: TGTGCCAGCACCGAGGGACTAGCGGGGGGGTGGAATGAGCAGTTCTTC. The V and J genes are TRBV5-8 and TRBJ2-1, with 16 bases fitting TRBD2. The CDR3 consists of 16 residues. Germline CDR1 reads SGHTS; CDR2 reads YDEGEE. The trim removed 6 bases at V and 7 bases at J, leaving 7 bases unmatched. The full variable domain, its missing parts supplied by reference TRBV5-8 and TRBJ2-1, is EAGVTQSPTHLIKTRGQQATLRCSPISGHTSVYWYQQALGLGLQFLLWYDEGEERNRGNFPPRFSGRQFPNYSSELNVNALELEDSALYLCASTEGLAGGWNEQFFGPGTRLTVL.

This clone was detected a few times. The CDR3 nucleotides are TGTGCCAGTAGTACCTACAGGGGTGGCGGAGAGACCCAGTACTTC. Encoded protein: CASSTYRGGGETQYF. The chain couples TRBV19 to TRBJ2-5; 7 nucleotides line up with TRBD1. Per germline, CDR1 LNHDA and CDR2 SQIVND (reference sequence). CDR3 length equals 15 residues. V shed 4 bases, J shed 4 bases, and the junction held 9 bases outside the gene matches.

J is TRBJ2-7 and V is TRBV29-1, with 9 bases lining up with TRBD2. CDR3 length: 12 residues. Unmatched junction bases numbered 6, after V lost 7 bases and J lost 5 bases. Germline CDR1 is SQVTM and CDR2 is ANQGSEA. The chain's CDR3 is CSALTSGHEQYF. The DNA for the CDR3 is TGCAGCGCCTTGACTAGCGGTCACGAGCAGTACTTC.